Listed below are T cell receptor beta chains from one sample, sequenced in a study of T cells expressing NK-cell markers. From the 5' RACE reads, TCRdb lists one entry per CDR3 protein and no DNA. The specimen's table records 200,000 to 300,000 distinct CDR3 sequences. The sample comprised blood T cells: a sorted CD56 or NKG2C T cell subset, CD4+ or CD8+ T cells, or bulk PBMC T cells (not recorded which). The receptor source for this set is a man younger than 35 in good health. Each CDR3 is given with its conserved first and last residue.

J gene,V gene,CDR3 protein
TRBJ2-2,TRBV6-2/TRBV6-3,CASSSFVPGVPTGELFF
TRBJ1-2,TRBV12-3/TRBV12-4,CASSIPASYGYTF
TRBJ1-1,TRBV20-1,CSAPRDRRDTEAFF
TRBJ2-2,TRBV20-1,CSARSTSFGELFF
TRBJ2-5,TRBV30,CAWSPPGLALETQYF
TRBJ2-1,TRBV5-5,CASSSGLGQGRMNEQFF
TRBJ2-2,TRBV27,CASSLGPSDTGELFF
TRBJ2-1,TRBV5-1,CASSLVLATTYNEQFF
TRBJ2-3,TRBV5-4,CASSAELSGGFTDTQYF
TRBJ1-2,TRBV7-3,CASSLRTGDPDGYTF
TRBJ2-1,TRBV12-3/TRBV12-4,CASSRSGLAGGYEQFF
TRBJ2-1,TRBV5-5,CASSLSVDNEQFF
TRBJ2-1,TRBV3-1,CASSQGPGTSGTEQFF
TRBJ2-7,TRBV6-1,CASSLGQGATLGEQYF
TRBJ2-5,TRBV14,CASSQDLRDRVGVQTQYF
TRBJ1-4,TRBV20-1,CSARGVGQRNEKLFF
TRBJ2-7,TRBV7-2,CASSLGGFVKQYF
TRBJ2-1,TRBV28,CASSPHETGTGAYNEQFF
TRBJ1-5,TRBV12-3/TRBV12-4,CASSFRDIYQPQHF
TRBJ1-1,TRBV29-1,CSVEDPEGPEAFF
TRBJ2-7,TRBV6-5,CASSYASAGGRNEQYF
TRBJ2-2,TRBV2,CASSAVGVTGELFF
TRBJ2-7,TRBV20-1,CSASTAVGRRTTYEQYF
TRBJ1-3,TRBV29-1,CSVDVGNTIYF
TRBJ1-6,TRBV28,CASRAGGASYNSPLHF
TRBJ2-3,TRBV5-1,CASSEGTGVTDTQYF
TRBJ2-5,TRBV7-9,CASSFHRQTQETQYF
TRBJ2-5,TRBV5-1,CASSSSGTGVFETQYF
TRBJ2-7,TRBV4-2,CASSQDRQGPSYEQYF
TRBJ2-7,TRBV5-5,CASRITGGYEQYF
TRBJ2-1,TRBV2,CASSEGSSYNEQFF
TRBJ1-4,TRBV12-3/TRBV12-4,CASSPQDRGNEKLFF
TRBJ2-5,TRBV7-2,CASSLSGLRREGGTQYF
TRBJ2-2,TRBV27,CASSWGGTGELFF